Each of the 5 T cell receptor beta chains below was sequenced from the same sample in a study of cytomegalovirus exposure and HLA in healthy donors. PCR was performed using 60 Vbeta and 13 Jbeta primers. TCRdb's copy holds only in-frame clones and misses some; the assay was immunoSEQ multiplex PCR. The data show about 110,000 clones, with approximately 76% seen just once and approximately 2% held by the top ten. The sample was PBMCs. All receptors derive from a young man in good health and CMV-seronegative.

DNA for the CDR3: TGTGCCAGCAGCCCTCTTCAGTACACCGGGGAGCTGTTTTTT. Its protein is CASSPLQYTGELFF. The V gene is TRBV9, the J gene TRBJ2-2; no clear D gene. The V gene's germline CDR1 is SGDLS and CDR2 YYNGEE. V lost 4 bases, J lost 3 bases, and 10 bases lay in between. This CDR3 is built from 14 residues.

The chain has TRBV4-3 and TRBJ2-3, with a weak D call TRBD1 (5 bases). Germline CDR1 and CDR2: LGHNA and YSLEER. This CDR3 is built from 16 residues. Deletions cut 4 bases from V and 0 bases from J, with 14 bases between. CDR3 in DNA: TGCGCCAGCAGCCCGAGACAGCGAACTAGCACAGATACGCAGTATTTT. Translated: CASSPRQRTSTDTQYF.

The chain combines TRBV28 with TRBJ1-1; D not resolved. CDR1 and CDR2 from the germline V gene are MDHEN and SYDVKM. The CDR3 length is 15 residues. Trimming left V 2 bases short and J 4 bases short, with 14 bases between. DNA of the CDR3: TGTGCCAGCAGTTTACCCCTACTGGAGAGCACTGAAGCTTTCTTT. Translated: CASSLPLLESTEAFF.

This clone turned up a few times. The rearrangement uses TRBV6-9 and TRBJ1-2; D might be TRBD1 (5 bases). This CDR3 contains 15 residues. Germline CDR1 and CDR2: MNHGY and SVAAGI. The V gene lost 3 bases and the J gene lost 4 bases, with 15 bases spanning the gap. In nucleotides, the CDR3 is TGTGCCAGCAGTTACGTGCAGGGAAAAGGCTATGGCTACACCTTC. Its protein product is CASSYVQGKGYGYTF.

CDR3 bases: TGTGCCAGTAGCGACAGGGGTCTCCACGAGCAGTACTTC. Translation: CASSDRGLHEQYF. The rearrangement links TRBV19 to TRBJ2-7, with 8 bases fitting TRBD1. This CDR3 has 13 residues. The V gene's germline CDR1 is LNHDA and CDR2 SQIVND (reference sequence). The V and J ends lost 6 bases and 5 bases, in that order; junction bases with no gene match: 6.